The subject of this entry is one T cell receptor beta chain. Its antigen is currently not known. Base-call qualities are not available, and no considerably larger clone is one nucleotide away. The CDR3 regions of human TCRbeta chains were analyzed by immunosequencing. In the authors' own workflow: TCRs in the repertoires were matched against a reference library of SARS-CoV-2-specific TCRs that had been generated with the MIRA antigen-specificity platform. Breadth meant the fraction of unique TCRs that were SARS-CoV-2-associated, whereas depth meant the fraction of total T cells that were SARS-CoV-2-associated. Using the MIRA data, each spike-specific TCR was assigned both to the spike region to which the TCR was reactive and to a CD4 or CD8 class. Log10-transformed breadth and depth values were compared by one-way ANOVA with Sidak's multiple comparisons tests. TCRdb retrieved this table from immuneACCESS and kept in-frame rearrangements only. Not all clones are present; in checked studies, unresolved V genes account for under half, and no reason is known for the remainder. Clone size and the V and J calls come from that table; the DNA yielded D and trimming. In this sample the table shows about 140,000 clones, just under 95% of which occur a single time. More than 5% of the sample is held by the ten biggest clonotypes.

This sample is drawn from a study of T cell responses to AZD1222 COVID-19 vaccine (dated by TCRdb to about 2021). For the study in its entirety: AZD1222 recipients given second doses at about 4 weeks or at about 12 weeks were pooled, since spike-specific TCR depth and breadth were not found to differ between the two schedules. TCR sequencing covered 230 or so trial participants: 200 to 210 given two doses of AZD1222 and approximately 25 given two doses of MenACWY control vaccine. Trial participants were enrolled into age subgroups of 18-55, 56-69 and 70-plus years, which contained approximately 150, 28 and 58 TCR-sequenced participants, respectively.

Overall study outcomes, separate from this receptor: Only five or six AZD1222 recipients were SARS-CoV-2 seropositive at baseline, limiting conclusions about previously exposed vaccinees. Because no samples from the day 14 peak response were available, repertoires could be characterized only after the peak T cell response. CD4 TCRs associated with the vaccine covered the entire spike protein, and the dominant responses were in regions 160-218 and 743-854. In the small 56-69-year group, the increase in depth fell short of significance, most likely because of low power. Participants were mostly white British and included more females than males, and it was suggested by the authors that clonal diversity may have been underestimated. A significant rise in spike-specific TCR breadth and depth was observed after two AZD1222 doses relative to day 0 and relative to MenACWY recipients. Reportedly, close to half of the unique spike-specific TCRs recognized epitopes lying outside the regions that are mutated in the B.1.351 and B.1.1.7 variants.

What this sample's time point label stands for: baseline before first vaccination. The vaccinee samples were drawn from two UK trials, COV001 and COV002, one of which was a single-blind randomized controlled phase 2/3 trial testing AZD1222 (ChAdOx1 nCoV-19) in healthy adults. For TCRbeta chain sequencing, PBMC samples from trial participants were taken at day 0 and at day 28 after the second dose. Sequencing used peripheral blood, obtained on day 0 of AZD1222 vaccination. The TCR was taken from an adult in good health.

The CDR3 loop reads CASRWDRNSPLHF. The DNA sequence reads TGTGCCAGCAGATGGGACAGGAATTCACCCCTCCACTTT. The rearrangement combines TRBV27 with TRBJ1-6, with 8 bases aligning to TRBD1. Via the germline V gene (reference sequence), CDR1 is MNHEY and CDR2 SMNVEV. From cysteine to phenylalanine, the CDR3 is 13 amino acids long. Only the CDR3 DNA is retained, 39 bases long and in frame from the first base. V ends up 6 bases short and J 7 bases short, with an unmatched junction base count of 2.